Each of the 17 T cell receptor beta chains below was sequenced from the same sample in a study of T cells after yellow fever vaccination. MiXCR, applied by TCRdb to the 5' RACE reads, yields one record per CDR3 protein. The sample includes approximately 550,000 distinct CDR3 sequences, less than 20% of them seen just once. The sequencing used PBMCs, collected 15 days after the yellow fever booster vaccination. These TCRs come from a man aged 25 to 40 who received the YFV17D yellow fever vaccine.

V gene TRBV7-8 combines with J gene TRBJ2-6; 9 bases line up with TRBD1. V was clipped by 5 bases and J by 0 bases; unmatched bases: 8. Germline-derived CDR1 and CDR2 are SGHVS and FQNEAQ. CDR3 length: 18 residues. In DNA, the CDR3 is TGTGCCAGCAGCCAATGGACAGGGGCCTCCTCTGGGGCCAACGTCCTGACTTTC. Translating gives CASSQWTGASSGANVLTF.

The chain joins TRBV7-2 to TRBJ1-6; D not certain. The CDR3 runs to 11 residues. The V gene's germline CDR1 is SGHTA and CDR2 FQGNSA. V lost 6 bases, J lost 9 bases, and 6 bases lay in between. CDR3 sequence: CASSNGSPLHF. The CDR3 nucleotides are TGTGCCAGCAGTAATGGTTCACCCCTCCACTTT.

A single count supports this clonotype. V gene TRBV24-1 combines with J gene TRBJ2-1, with D possibly TRBD2 on 6 matching bases. This CDR3 is 17 amino acids long. V was trimmed by 6 bases and J by 6 bases, leaving 23 bases between them. CDR1 and CDR2 from the germline V gene are KGHDR and SFDVKD. Written as DNA, the CDR3 is TGTGCCACCAGTATTAATAGCGGACTTCTCCGGGGCAATGAGCAGTTCTTC. It is translated as CATSINSGLLRGNEQFF.

This clonotype was counted a few times. V gene TRBV12-3 or TRBV12-4 combines with J gene TRBJ2-1; 7 nucleotides line up with TRBD2. The length of the CDR3 is 17 residues. The junction had 12 bases not matched to a gene; V was cut back by 4 bases and J by 3 bases. The CDR3 sequence is CASSSSTLAQNYNEQFF. Here the CDR3 DNA reads TGTGCCAGCAGTTCAAGCACACTAGCGCAAAACTACAATGAGCAGTTCTTC.

This clonotype was found a few times. The chain uses TRBV4-3 and TRBJ2-7, with TRBD1 identical over 7 bases. V trimming: 3 bases; J trimming: 2 bases; junction bases outside the gene matches: 16. This CDR3 comprises 18 residues. Per germline, CDR1 LGHNA and CDR2 YSLEER. CDR3 residues: CASSQALMTGSFAYEQYF. CDR3 bases: TGCGCCAGCAGCCAGGCCCTGATGACAGGGTCATTCGCCTACGAGCAGTACTTC.

This clonotype has a handful of counts. This chain uses TRBV12-3 or TRBV12-4 with TRBJ2-7; no clear D gene. The CDR3 sequence is 12 residues long. Between the trimmed V and J ends, which lost 2 bases and 6 bases, there was a span of 8 bases. The CDR3 loop is CASSLRGAEQYF. CDR3 DNA sequence: TGTGCCAGCAGTTTAAGAGGAGCCGAGCAGTACTTC.

This clonotype has a handful of counts. The chain has TRBV20-1 and TRBJ1-5; possibly TRBD1 for D (6 bases). This CDR3 comprises 12 residues. V dropped 6 bases and J dropped 5 bases, with 11 bases sitting between them. Germline V gene lookup returns CDR1 DFQATT and CDR2 SNEGSKA (reference sequence). The DNA of the CDR3 is TGCAGTGCAACCGACAGGTATCAGCCCCAGCATTTT. Translation: CSATDRYQPQHF.

This clonotype came up a few times. V is TRBV9 and J is TRBJ2-3; 8 bases agree with TRBD2. Germline V gene lookup returns CDR1 SGDLS and CDR2 YYNGEE. V was pared by 2 bases and J by 4 bases, with 12 bases of the junction left unmatched. The CDR3 is 17 amino acids. The CDR3 nucleotides read TGTGCCAGCAGCGTGGGCCCCCCAGCGGGACTAGCAGATACGCAGTATTTT. It specifies CASSVGPPAGLADTQYF.

The CDR3 sequence: CASTKGLAGDGRELFF. Here the CDR3 DNA reads TGTGCCAGCACAAAAGGACTAGCGGGAGATGGGCGGGAGCTGTTTTTT. The chain employs TRBV5-4 and TRBJ2-2, with TRBD2 identical over 13 bases. Germline V CDR1 and CDR2: SGHNT, YYREEE (reference sequence). This CDR3 spans 16 amino acids. The V gene end was trimmed by 6 bases and the J gene end by 9 bases; junction bases not matched to a gene: 11.

The chain carries TRBV29-1 and TRBJ2-6; 7 positions agree with TRBD1. The CDR3 extends over 17 amino acids. V dropped 4 bases and J dropped 0; count of bases not matched to a gene: 9. Germline V gene lookup returns CDR1 SQVTM and CDR2 ANQGSEA. The DNA of the CDR3 is TGCAGCGTTGTCTTCTTCAGGGGGTCCTCTGGGGCCAACGTCCTGACTTTC. Residues: CSVVFFRGSSGANVLTF. The full variable domain, in which reference TRBV29-1 and TRBJ2-6 provide the parts outside the CDR3, is SAVISQKPSRDICQRGTSLTIQCQVDSQVTMMFWYRQQPGQSLTLIATANQGSEATYESGFVIDKFPISRPNLTFSTLTVSNMSPEDSSIYLCSVVFFRGSSGANVLTFGAGSRLTVL.

This clonotype was found a few times. The CDR3 loop reads CASSLLGTPSPSAQYF. The DNA for the CDR3 is TGTGCCAGCAGCCTCCTCGGGACTCCCAGTCCCTCTGCGCAGTATTTT. This sequence joins TRBV4-2 and TRBJ2-3; TRBD2 might be the D (6 bases). V was clipped by 4 bases and J by 10 bases, with 24 bases between them. Germline-derived CDR1 and CDR2 are LGHNA and YNFKEQ. The CDR3 has 16 amino acids.

This clonotype turned up a few times. The chain recombines TRBV20-1 with TRBJ2-7; TRBD1 agrees at 8 bases. The trim removed 5 bases at V and 6 bases at J, leaving 9 bases unmatched. Germline loops: CDR1 DFQATT, CDR2 SNEGSKA (reference sequence). This CDR3 has 13 residues. CDR3 sequence reads: CSADQGARPEQYF. The CDR3 DNA reads as TGCAGTGCTGACCAGGGGGCGCGCCCCGAGCAGTACTTC.

This clonotype was detected a few times. The V and J genes are TRBV30 and TRBJ2-7, with D perhaps matching TRBD2 (5 bases). V was cut by 1 base and J by 3 bases, with 7 bases left in between. Germline loops: CDR1 GTSNPN, CDR2 SVGIG (reference sequence). The length of the CDR3 is 12 residues. The CDR3 sequence: CAWSAGIYEQYF. DNA of the CDR3: TGTGCCTGGAGTGCGGGGATCTACGAGCAGTACTTC. Drawing the rest from reference TRBV30 and TRBJ2-7, the complete variable domain is SQTIHQWPATLVQPVGSPLSLECTVEGTSNPNLYWYRQAAGRGLQLLFYSVGIGQISSEVPQNLSASRPQDRQFILSSKKLLLSDSGFYLCAWSAGIYEQYFGPGTRLTVT.

This clonotype has just a few counts. The chain is built from TRBV27 and TRBJ2-3; 8 positions agree with TRBD2. V was clipped by 5 bases and J by 2 bases; unmatched bases: 6. The CDR3 is 15 amino acids. Germline lookup yields CDR1 MNHEY and CDR2 SMNVEV (reference sequence). Here the CDR3 DNA reads TGTGCCAGCAGTCGCTTAGCGGGAACCACAGATACGCAGTATTTT. Residues: CASSRLAGTTDTQYF.

In its sample, this clonotype was seen a few times. The chain is built from TRBV21-1 and TRBJ2-7. TRBV21-1 is deemed a pseudogene. The CDR3 covers 18 residues. CDR3 coding DNA: TGTGCCAGCAGCAAAGCGAGACTCCGGTGGGTCAGAGGCCACGAGCAGTACTTC. Residues: CASSKARLRWVRGHEQYF.

This clonotype was recorded a few times. The chain links TRBV7-9 to TRBJ2-5, with 7 positions matching TRBD1. Unmatched junction bases numbered 9, after V lost 6 bases and J lost 5 bases. Germline values: CDR1 SEHNR, CDR2 FQNEAQ (reference sequence). This CDR3 region has 14 residues. The CDR3 DNA follows: TGTGCCAGCAGTTCTTCCGACAGGGTGGAGACCCAGTACTTC. As protein: CASSSSDRVETQYF.

V usage is TRBV27 and J usage is TRBJ2-7, with 9 bases that match TRBD1. Trimming took 6 bases from V and 2 from J; bases not matched to a gene: 11. The CDR3 is made up of 16 amino acids. CDR1 is MNHEY, CDR2 SMNVEV, per germline (reference sequence). The CDR3 bases are TGTGCCAGCAGAGCAACAGGGGGCCGAGGCGCCTACGAGCAGTACTTC. Translating gives CASRATGGRGAYEQYF.